This T cell receptor beta chain was observed in a study of cytomegalovirus exposure and HLA in healthy donors. This clone was found a few times. Its target is not known. The study ran its PCR with 60 Vbeta and 13 Jbeta primers. The protocol was immunoSEQ multiplex PCR, while the TCRdb copy is restricted to in-frame clones and leaves out a portion. The sample gives some 51,000 clones, about 69% of which show up once; about 37% is in the top ten. V lost 3 bases and J 1 base, leaving 3 bases between the germline ends. Germline V gene sequence: CDR1 LNHDA, CDR2 SQIVND (reference sequence). The CDR3 loop spans 13 amino acids. Study-wide points: Highly shared variants forming one cluster were likely a sequencing artifact. The study designated some 180 TCR beta chains cytomegalovirus-associated.

What was sequenced was PBMCs. The sequence derives from a man in his forties in good health and CMV-seropositive. This sequence joins TRBV19 and TRBJ2-2; D unclear. This CDR3 is CASSIQNTGELFF. CDR3 coding DNA: TGTGCCAGTAGTATTCAGAACACCGGGGAGCTGTTTTTT.